Listed below are T cell receptor beta chains from one sample, sequenced in a study of control samples from healthy donors and cancer patients. Using immunoSEQ multiplex PCR, the repertoire was profiled, and TCRdb retains in-frame clones only, with some absent. The table records 150,000 to 200,000 clones, under 95% of them present only once. Sequencing was carried out using blood. The receptors derive from a woman younger than 35 in good health. Each CDR3 is given without its conserved first and last residue.

>TRBV29-1|9
SVLFQEKLF
>TRBV9|10
ASSVGGDEQF
>TRBV12-5|12
ASAPGREKDTQY
>TRBV11-3|17
ASSHLAGARHPTGYEQY
>TRBV7-2|15
ASSLQGTSGGGETQY
>TRBV2|14
ASSQRAGTISNEAF
>TRBV7-9|13
ASSHADRGNEKLF
>TRBV5-1|15
ASSLVGSADYNSPLH
>TRBV4-1|13
ASSHRTLNTGELF
>TRBV28|11
ASSLGRDREQY
>TRBV20-1|16
SASRTRREGRVTDTQY
>TRBV19|12
ASSPRDRGREQY